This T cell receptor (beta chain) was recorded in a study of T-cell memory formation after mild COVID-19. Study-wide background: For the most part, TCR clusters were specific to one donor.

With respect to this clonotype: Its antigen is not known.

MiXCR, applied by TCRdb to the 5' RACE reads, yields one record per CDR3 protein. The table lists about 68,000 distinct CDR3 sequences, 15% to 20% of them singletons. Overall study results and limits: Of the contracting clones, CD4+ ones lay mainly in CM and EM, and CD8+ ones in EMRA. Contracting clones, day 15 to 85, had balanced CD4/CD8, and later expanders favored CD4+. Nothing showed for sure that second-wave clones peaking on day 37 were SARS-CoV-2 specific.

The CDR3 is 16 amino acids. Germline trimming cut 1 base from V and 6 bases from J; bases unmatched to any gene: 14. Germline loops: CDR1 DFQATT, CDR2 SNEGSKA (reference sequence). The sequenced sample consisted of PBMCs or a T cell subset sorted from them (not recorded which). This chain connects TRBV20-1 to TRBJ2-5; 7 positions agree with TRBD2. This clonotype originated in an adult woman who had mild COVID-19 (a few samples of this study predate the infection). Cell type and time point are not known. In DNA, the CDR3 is TGCAGTGCTAGAGTTTTCGAGAGGGAGGGTGGGAAGACCCAGTACTTC. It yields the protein CSARVFEREGGKTQYF.